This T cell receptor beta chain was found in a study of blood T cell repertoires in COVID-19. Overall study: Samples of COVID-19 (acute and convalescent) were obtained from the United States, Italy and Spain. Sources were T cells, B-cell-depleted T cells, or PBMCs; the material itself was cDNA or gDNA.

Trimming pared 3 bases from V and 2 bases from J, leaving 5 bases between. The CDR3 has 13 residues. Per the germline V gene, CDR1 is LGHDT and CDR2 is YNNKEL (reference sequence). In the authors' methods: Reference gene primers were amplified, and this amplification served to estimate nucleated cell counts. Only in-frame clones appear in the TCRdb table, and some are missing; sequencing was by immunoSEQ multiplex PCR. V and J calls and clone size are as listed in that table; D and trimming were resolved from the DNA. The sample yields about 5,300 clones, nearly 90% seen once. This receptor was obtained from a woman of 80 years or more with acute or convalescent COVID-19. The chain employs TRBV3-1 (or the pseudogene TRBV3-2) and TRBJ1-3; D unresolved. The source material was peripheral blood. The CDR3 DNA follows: TGTGCCAGCAGCCAGTACACTGGAAACACCATATATTTT. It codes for CASSQYTGNTIYF.